The sequence of this T cell receptor (beta chain) was determined in a study of graft-versus-host responses after intestinal transplantation. Overall study: Isolated intestinal, liver-intestinal, or multivisceral transplants had been given to the recipients. Study results and caveats: Some GvH clones were seen earlier in gut or blood, suggesting intestinal origin. Subjects displaying graft-donor T cell macrochimerism possessed elevated graft-versus-host to host-versus-graft clonal ratios inside allografts.

The table came from immunoSEQ multiplex PCR; TCRdb's copy has only in-frame clones and leaves some out. The sample lists over 85,000 clones, 85% to 95% occurring once. The CDR3 covers 15 residues. V lost 5 bases, J lost 2 bases, and 16 bases lay in between. The germline CDR1 and CDR2 sequences are SGHTA and FQGTGA. In the case of this clone: No antigen is known for it.

The receptor was derived from a human donor who received an intestinal transplant. Sequencing was performed on unstimulated CD8+ T cells sorted from spleen or lymph node cells, taken before intestinal transplant. The rearrangement uses TRBV7-3 and TRBJ2-7; no clear D. The CDR3: CASSPRLSDPYEQYF. The CDR3 nucleotides are TGTGCCAGCAGCCCCCGCCTCAGTGATCCCTACGAGCAGTACTTC.